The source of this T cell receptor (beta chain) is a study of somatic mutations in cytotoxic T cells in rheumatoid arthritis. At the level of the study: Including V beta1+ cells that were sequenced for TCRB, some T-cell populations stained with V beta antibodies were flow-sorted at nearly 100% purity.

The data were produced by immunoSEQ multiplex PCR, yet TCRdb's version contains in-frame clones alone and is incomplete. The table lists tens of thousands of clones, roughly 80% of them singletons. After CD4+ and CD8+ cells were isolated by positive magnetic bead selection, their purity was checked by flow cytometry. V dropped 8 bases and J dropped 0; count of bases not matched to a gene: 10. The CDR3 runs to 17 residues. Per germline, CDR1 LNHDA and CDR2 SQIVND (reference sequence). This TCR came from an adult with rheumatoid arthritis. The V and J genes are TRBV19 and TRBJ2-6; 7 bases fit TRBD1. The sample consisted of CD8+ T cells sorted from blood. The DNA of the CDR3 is TGTGCCAGTGTCAACAGGGGCTTGGGCTCTGGGGCCAACGTCCTGACTTTC. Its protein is CASVNRGLGSGANVLTF.